Here is one TCR beta chain with its context. Its antigen is unidentified. Each patient's relapse followed autologous stem cell transplantation, and brentuximab vedotin exposure varied. This entry is derived from a study of PD-1 blockade in classical Hodgkin lymphoma. Study background: It was nivolumab at 3 mg/kg, given intravenously every 2 weeks, that patients received.

Libraries were prepared by immunoSEQ multiplex PCR; TCRdb keeps only in-frame clonotypes and omits some of them. The repertoire holds 95,000 to 100,000 clones, roughly 90% seen once, with under 8.5% in the top ten. Study-level results: It was reported that newly diagnosed patients had less baseline TCR diversity than healthy donors. Newly diagnosed patients had diversity similar to the baseline diversity of complete responders. Diversity in CD4+ TCRs, unlike that measured in CD8+ TCRs, had risen significantly by C4D1.

The input for sequencing was peripheral blood mononuclear cells (PBMCs), taken before the second cycle of nivolumab. The TCR comes from a human donor with classical Hodgkin lymphoma.

The CDR3 loop reads CASSGSFPVIMNTEAFF. CDR3 coding DNA: TGTGCCAGCAGTGGATCCTTTCCAGTGATCATGAACACTGAAGCTTTCTTT. This chain joins TRBV6-1 and TRBJ1-1; no definite D call. The CDR3 is 17 residues long. V was clipped by 4 bases and J by 0 bases, with 18 bases between them. Germline CDR1 is MNHNS and CDR2 is SASEGT.